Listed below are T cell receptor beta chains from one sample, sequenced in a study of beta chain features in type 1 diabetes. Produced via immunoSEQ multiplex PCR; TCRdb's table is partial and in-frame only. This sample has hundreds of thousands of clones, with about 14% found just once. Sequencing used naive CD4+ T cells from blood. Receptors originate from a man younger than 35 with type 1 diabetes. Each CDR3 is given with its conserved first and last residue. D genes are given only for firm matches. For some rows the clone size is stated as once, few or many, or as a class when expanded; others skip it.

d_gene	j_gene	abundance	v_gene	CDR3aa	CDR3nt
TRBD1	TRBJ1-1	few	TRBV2	CASPRQGESSEAFF	TGTGCCAGCCCAAGACAGGGAGAAAGCTCTGAAGCTTTCTTT
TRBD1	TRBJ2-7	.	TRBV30	CAWNYGTVSYEQYF	TGTGCCTGGAACTACGGGACAGTCTCCTACGAGCAGTACTTC
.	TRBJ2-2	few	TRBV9	CATPPGELFF	TGTGCCACCCCCCCCGGGGAGCTGTTTTTT
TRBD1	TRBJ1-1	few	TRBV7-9	CASSTNRDSVEAFF	TGTGCCAGCAGCACCAACCGGGACAGCGTTGAAGCTTTCTTT
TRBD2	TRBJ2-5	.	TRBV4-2	CASSHGTSGQETQYF	TGTGCCAGCAGCCACGGGACTAGCGGCCAAGAGACCCAGTACTTC
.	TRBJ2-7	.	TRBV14	CASSRIQGDWTIGGQYF	TGTGCCAGCAGCCGTATCCAAGGCGACTGGACTATTGGTGGGCAGTACTTC
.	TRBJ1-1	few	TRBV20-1	CRGIRGTEAFF	TGCAGAGGGATCAGGGGAACTGAAGCTTTCTTT
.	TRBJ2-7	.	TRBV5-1	CASSLDFGRGTYEQYF	TGCGCCAGCAGCTTGGATTTTGGCAGAGGGACCTACGAGCAGTACTTC
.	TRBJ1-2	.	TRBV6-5	CASTPEGGNYGYTF	TGTGCCAGCACCCCGGAGGGTGGGAACTATGGCTACACCTTC
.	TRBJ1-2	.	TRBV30	CAWSKGPGPYGYTF	TGTGCCTGGAGTAAGGGCCCAGGTCCCTATGGCTACACCTTC
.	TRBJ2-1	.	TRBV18	CASSPYRIGGLDEQFF	TGTGCCAGCTCACCTTACAGGATAGGGGGTCTCGATGAGCAGTTCTTC
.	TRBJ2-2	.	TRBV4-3	CASSHSGGLNTGELFF	TGCGCCAGCAGCCATTCCGGAGGGCTAAACACCGGGGAGCTGTTTTTT
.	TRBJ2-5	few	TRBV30	CAWSVGSGDETQYF	TGTGCCTGGAGTGTGGGGTCAGGGGACGAGACCCAGTACTTC
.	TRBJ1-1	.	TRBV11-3	CASSYQGNTEAFF	TGTGCCAGCAGCTATCAGGGTAACACTGAAGCTTTCTTT
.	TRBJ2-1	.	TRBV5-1	CASTHGTATYNEQFF	TGCGCCAGCACCCATGGGACCGCCACATACAATGAGCAGTTCTTC
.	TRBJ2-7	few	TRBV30	CAWTTGSYEQYF	TGTGCCTGGACTACAGGTTCCTACGAGCAGTACTTC
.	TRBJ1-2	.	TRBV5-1	CASSLGQTSFYGYTF	TGCGCCAGCAGCTTGGGACAGACCTCTTTCTATGGCTACACCTTC
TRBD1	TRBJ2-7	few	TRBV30	CAWQWSDRGYEQYF	TGTGCCTGGCAATGGTCGGACAGGGGCTACGAGCAGTACTTC
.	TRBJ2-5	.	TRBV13	CASSSSGDRLETQYF	TGTGCCAGCAGCTCATCTGGGGACCGCTTAGAGACCCAGTACTTC
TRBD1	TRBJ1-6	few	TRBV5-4	CASSFIQGTSGSPLHF	TGTGCCAGCAGCTTCATACAGGGGACAAGTGGGTCACCCCTCCACTTT
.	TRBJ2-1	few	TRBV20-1	CSAREVPEQFF	TGCAGTGCTAGAGAGGTACCTGAGCAGTTCTTC
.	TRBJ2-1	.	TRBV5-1	CASSLGSGGENEQFF	TGCGCCAGCAGCCTGGGTAGCGGAGGGGAAAATGAGCAGTTCTTC
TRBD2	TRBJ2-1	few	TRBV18	CASSRLVGGSFGNEQFF	TGTGCCAGCTCACGACTTGTGGGCGGGAGTTTTGGGAATGAGCAGTTCTTC
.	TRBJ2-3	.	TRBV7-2	CASSQRPGSRPDTQYF	TGTGCCAGCAGTCAGAGACCCGGCTCTAGGCCAGATACGCAGTATTTT
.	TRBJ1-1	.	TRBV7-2	CASSPRGRGNTEAFF	TGTGCCAGCAGCCCCCGGGGGCGAGGGAACACTGAAGCTTTCTTT
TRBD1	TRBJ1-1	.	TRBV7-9	CASSGHRGNTEAFF	TGTGCCAGCAGCGGCCACAGGGGGAACACTGAAGCTTTCTTT
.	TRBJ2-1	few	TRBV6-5	CASSSGYNEQFF	TGTGCCAGCAGTTCAGGGTACAATGAGCAGTTCTTC
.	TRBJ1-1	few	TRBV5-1	CASSLAEYTEAFF	TGCGCCAGCAGCTTGGCCGAGTACACTGAAGCTTTCTTT
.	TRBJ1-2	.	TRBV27	CASSSLPTRPSGYTF	TGTGCCAGCAGTTCCCTCCCTACAAGACCCAGTGGCTACACCTTC
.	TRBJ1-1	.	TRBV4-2	CASSRSGGWNTEAFF	TGTGCCAGCAGTCGGTCCGGGGGGTGGAACACTGAAGCTTTCTTT
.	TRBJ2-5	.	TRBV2	CASSAEVRHQYF	TGTGCCAGCAGTGCCGAAGTCCGTCACCAGTACTTC
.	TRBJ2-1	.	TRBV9	CASSGHNEQFF	TGTGCCAGCAGCGGTCACAATGAGCAGTTCTTC
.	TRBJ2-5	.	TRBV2	CATRVLQETQYF	TGTGCCACCCGGGTCCTACAAGAGACCCAGTACTTC
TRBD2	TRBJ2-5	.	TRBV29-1	CSAPPLAEQETQYF	TGCAGCGCCCCTCCACTAGCGGAGCAAGAGACCCAGTACTTC
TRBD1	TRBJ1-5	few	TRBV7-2	CASSLEPTGDGNQPQHF	TGTGCCAGCAGCTTAGAGCCAACAGGGGATGGCAATCAGCCCCAGCATTTT
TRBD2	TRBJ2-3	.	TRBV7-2	CASSPPRAGGTDTQYF	TGTGCCAGCAGCCCGCCCCGGGCGGGGGGCACAGATACGCAGTATTTT
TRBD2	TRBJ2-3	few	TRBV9	CASSVAGGSYTDTQYF	TGTGCCAGCAGCGTCGCCGGGGGGTCATACACAGATACGCAGTATTTT
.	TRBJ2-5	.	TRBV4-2	CASSQDTETQYF	TGTGCCAGCAGCCAAGATACGGAGACCCAGTACTTC
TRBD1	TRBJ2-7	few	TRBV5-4	CASSTRQGLPYEQYF	TGTGCCAGCAGCACGAGACAGGGGCTTCCCTACGAGCAGTACTTC
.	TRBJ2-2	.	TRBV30	CAWSKGGPGTGELFF	TGTGCCTGGAGTAAGGGGGGGCCGGGAACCGGGGAGCTGTTTTTT
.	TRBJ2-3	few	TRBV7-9	CASSQSVDTQYF	TGTGCCAGCAGCCAAAGCGTAGATACGCAGTATTTT
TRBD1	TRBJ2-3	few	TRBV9	CASSPRGDRVGDTQYF	TGTGCCAGCAGCCCCCGGGGGGACAGGGTTGGAGATACGCAGTATTTT
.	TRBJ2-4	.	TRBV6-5	CASSWRIKNIQYF	TGTGCCAGCAGTTGGCGGATAAAAAACATTCAGTACTTC
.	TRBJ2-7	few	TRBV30	CAWSGATYEQYF	TGTGCCTGGAGTGGGGCCACCTACGAGCAGTACTTC
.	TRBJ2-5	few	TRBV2	CASSVVEQETQYF	TGTGCCAGCAGTGTCGTCGAGCAAGAGACCCAGTACTTC
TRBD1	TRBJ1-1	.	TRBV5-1	CASSPEDRVSTEAFF	TGCGCCAGCAGCCCGGAGGACAGGGTAAGCACTGAAGCTTTCTTT
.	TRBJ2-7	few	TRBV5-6	CASSLAGVTYEQYF	TGTGCCAGCAGCTTGGCGGGAGTAACCTACGAGCAGTACTTC
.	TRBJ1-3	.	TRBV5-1	CASSVAASGNTIYF	TGCGCCAGCAGCGTAGCAGCCTCTGGAAACACCATATATTTT